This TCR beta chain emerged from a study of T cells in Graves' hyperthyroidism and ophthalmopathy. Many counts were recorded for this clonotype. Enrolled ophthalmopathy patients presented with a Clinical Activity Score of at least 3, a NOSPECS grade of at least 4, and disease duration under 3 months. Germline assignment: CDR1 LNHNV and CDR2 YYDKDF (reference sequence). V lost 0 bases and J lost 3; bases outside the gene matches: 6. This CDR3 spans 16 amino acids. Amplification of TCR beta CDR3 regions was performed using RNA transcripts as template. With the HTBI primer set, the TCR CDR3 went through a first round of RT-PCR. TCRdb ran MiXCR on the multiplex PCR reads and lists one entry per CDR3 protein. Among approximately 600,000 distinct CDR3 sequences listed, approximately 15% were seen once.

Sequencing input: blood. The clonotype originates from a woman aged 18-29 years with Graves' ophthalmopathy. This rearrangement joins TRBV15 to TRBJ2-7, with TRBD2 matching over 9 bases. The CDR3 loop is CATSRDRLAGRYEQYF. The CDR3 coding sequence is TGTGCCACCAGCAGAGATCGTCTAGCGGGACGCTACGAGCAGTACTTC.